The TCR beta chain under discussion was sequenced for a study of blood T cell repertoires in COVID-19. Study-level background: PBMCs, B-cell-depleted T cells, or T cells provided the cDNA or gDNA that made up the material.

The CDR3 runs 13 residues. Germline V gives CDR1 SGHTA, CDR2 FQGNSA. Trimming cost V 3 bases and J 6 bases; bases outside gene matches: 2. The table came from immunoSEQ multiplex PCR; TCRdb's copy has only in-frame clones and leaves some out. The sample has about 300,000 clones; 85% to 90% are singletons. This sequence joins TRBV7-2 and TRBJ1-2, with 9 bases identical to TRBD1. This TCR derives from a woman in her 30s with COVID-19, enrolled during active disease. Input material: peripheral blood. The CDR3: CASSFGQGNGYTF. In DNA, the CDR3 is TGTGCCAGCAGCTTTGGACAGGGGAATGGCTACACCTTC.